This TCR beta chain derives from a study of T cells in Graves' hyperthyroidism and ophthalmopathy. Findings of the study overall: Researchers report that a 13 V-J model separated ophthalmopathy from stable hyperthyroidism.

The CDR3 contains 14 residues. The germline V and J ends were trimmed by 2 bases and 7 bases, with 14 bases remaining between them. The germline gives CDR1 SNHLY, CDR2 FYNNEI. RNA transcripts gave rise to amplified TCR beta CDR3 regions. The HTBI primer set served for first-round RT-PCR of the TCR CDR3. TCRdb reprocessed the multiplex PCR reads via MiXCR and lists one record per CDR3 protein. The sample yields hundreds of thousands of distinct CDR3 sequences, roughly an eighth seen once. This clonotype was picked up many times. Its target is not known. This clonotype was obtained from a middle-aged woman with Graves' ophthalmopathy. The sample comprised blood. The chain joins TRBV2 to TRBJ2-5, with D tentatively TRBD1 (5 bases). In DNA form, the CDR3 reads TGTGCCAGCAGTGAACCCAGGGAAGTGGGGACCCAGTACTTC. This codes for CASSEPREVGTQYF. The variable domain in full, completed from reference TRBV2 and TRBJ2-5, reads EPEVTQTPSHQVTQMGQEVILRCVPISNHLYFYWYRQILGQKVEFLVSFYNNEISEKSEIFDDQFSVERPDGSNFTLKIRSTKLEDSAMYFCASSEPREVGTQYFGPGTRLLVL.